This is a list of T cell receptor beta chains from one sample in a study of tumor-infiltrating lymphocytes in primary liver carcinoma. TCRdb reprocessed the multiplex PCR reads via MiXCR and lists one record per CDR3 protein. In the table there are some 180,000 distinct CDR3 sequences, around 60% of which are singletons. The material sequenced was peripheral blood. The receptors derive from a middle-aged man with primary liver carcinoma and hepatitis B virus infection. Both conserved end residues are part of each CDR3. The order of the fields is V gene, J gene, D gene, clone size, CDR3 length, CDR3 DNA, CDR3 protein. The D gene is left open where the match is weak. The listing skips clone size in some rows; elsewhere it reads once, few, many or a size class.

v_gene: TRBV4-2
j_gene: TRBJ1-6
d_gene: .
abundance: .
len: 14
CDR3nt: TGTGCCAGCAGTCAAGGTTCCGCAAATTCACCCCTCCACTTT
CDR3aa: CASSQGSANSPLHF

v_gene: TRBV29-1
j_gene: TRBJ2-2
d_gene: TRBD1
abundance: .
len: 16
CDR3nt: TGCAGCGTTTACCGGGCAAACAGGGGGCAAATCGGGGAGCTGTTTTTT
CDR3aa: CSVYRANRGQIGELFF

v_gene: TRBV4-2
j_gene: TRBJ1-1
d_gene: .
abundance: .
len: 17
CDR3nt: TGTGCCAGCAGCCAAGAGAGGGCATCCCATATGAACACTGAAGCTTTCTTT
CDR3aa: CASSQERASHMNTEAFF

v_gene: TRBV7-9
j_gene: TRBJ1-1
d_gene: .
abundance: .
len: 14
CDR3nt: TGTGCCAGCAGCTTTGTCCCCAAGGGTCATGAAGCTTTCTTT
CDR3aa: CASSFVPKGHEAFF

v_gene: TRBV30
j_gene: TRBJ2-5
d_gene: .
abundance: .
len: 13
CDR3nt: TGTGCCTGGAGTGTAAGCTACGTAGAGACCCAGTACTTC
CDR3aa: CAWSVSYVETQYF

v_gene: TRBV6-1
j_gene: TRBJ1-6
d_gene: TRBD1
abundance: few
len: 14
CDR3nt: TGTGCCAGCTATGGGACAGGTATGAATTCACCCCTCCACTTT
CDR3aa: CASYGTGMNSPLHF

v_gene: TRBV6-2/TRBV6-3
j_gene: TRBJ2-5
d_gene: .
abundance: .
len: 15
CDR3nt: TGTGCCAGCAGTCCCCGCAGCACTACTCAAGATACCCAGTACTTC
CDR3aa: CASSPRSTTQDTQYF

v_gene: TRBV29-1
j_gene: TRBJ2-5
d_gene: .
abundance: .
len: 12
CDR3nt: TGCGCAGCAGGGGGGCAGTTTGAGACCCAGTACTTC
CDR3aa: CAAGGQFETQYF

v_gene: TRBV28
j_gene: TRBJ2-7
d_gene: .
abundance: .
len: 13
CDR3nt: TGTGCCAGCAGTTTAATGGCTCGATACGAGCAGTACTTC
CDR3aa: CASSLMARYEQYF

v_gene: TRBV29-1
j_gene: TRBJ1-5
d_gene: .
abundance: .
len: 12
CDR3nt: TGCAGCGGTGGGGGCGAAAATCAGTCCCAGCATTTT
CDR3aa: CSGGGENQSQHF

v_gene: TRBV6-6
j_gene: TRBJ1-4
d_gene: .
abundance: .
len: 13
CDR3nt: TGTGCCAGCAGTTACCCAACTGATGAAAGACTGTTTTTT
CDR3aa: CASSYPTDERLFF

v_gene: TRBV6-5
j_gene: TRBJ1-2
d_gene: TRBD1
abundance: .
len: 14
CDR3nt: TGTGCCAGCAGTTCGTCCGGGACAGGGTATGGCTACACCTTC
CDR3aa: CASSSSGTGYGYTF

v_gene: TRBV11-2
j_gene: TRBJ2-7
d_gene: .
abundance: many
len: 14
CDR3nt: TGTGCCAGCAGCTTGGGTGACATCTCCTACGAGCAGTACTTC
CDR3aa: CASSLGDISYEQYF

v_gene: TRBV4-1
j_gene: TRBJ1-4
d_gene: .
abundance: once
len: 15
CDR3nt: TGCGCCAGCAGCCGTCGGGGGGCAACTAATGAAAAACTGTTTTTT
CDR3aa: CASSRRGATNEKLFF

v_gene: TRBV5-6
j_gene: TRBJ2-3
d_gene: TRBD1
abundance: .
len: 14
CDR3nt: TGTGCCAGCAGCTCCGGGACAGGGGGCTGTACGCAGTATTTT
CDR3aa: CASSSGTGGCTQYF

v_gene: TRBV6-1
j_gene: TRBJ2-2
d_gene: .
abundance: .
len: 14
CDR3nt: TGTGCCAGCAGTGAAGCGGAGTGGACCGGGGAGCTGTTTTTT
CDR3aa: CASSEAEWTGELFF

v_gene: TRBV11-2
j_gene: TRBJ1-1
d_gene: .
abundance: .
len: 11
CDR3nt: TGTGCCAGCAGCTTAGCTTGTGAGGCTTTCTTT
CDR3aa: CASSLACEAFF

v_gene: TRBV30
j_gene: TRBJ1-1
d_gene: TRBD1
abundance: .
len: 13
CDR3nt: TGTGCCTGGAGGGCGCAGGGGGACACTGAAGCTTTCTTT
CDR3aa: CAWRAQGDTEAFF

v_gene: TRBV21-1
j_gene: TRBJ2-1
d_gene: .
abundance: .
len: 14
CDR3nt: TGTGCCAGCAAAACAAAGGGTAAAGTGGATGAGCAGTTCTTC
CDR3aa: CASKTKGKVDEQFF

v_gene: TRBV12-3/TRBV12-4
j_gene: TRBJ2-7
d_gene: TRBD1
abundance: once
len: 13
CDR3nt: TGTGCCAGCATGGGGACAGGGAAGTCCGAGCAGTACTTC
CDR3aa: CASMGTGKSEQYF

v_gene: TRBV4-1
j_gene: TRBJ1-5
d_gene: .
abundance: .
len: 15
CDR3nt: TGCGCAAGCAGACAAGGGGGGTTGAATAATAAGCCCCAGCATTTT
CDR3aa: CASRQGGLNNKPQHF

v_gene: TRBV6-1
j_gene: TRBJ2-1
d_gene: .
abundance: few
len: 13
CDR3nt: TGTGCCAGCAGTGTGCCTAGCTCCAATGAGCAGTTCTTC
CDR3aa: CASSVPSSNEQFF

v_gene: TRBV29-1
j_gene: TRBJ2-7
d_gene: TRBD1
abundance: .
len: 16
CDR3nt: TGCAGCGTTCAGGCCCTCGCCCCGGGACAGGGCTACGAGCAGTACTTC
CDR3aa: CSVQALAPGQGYEQYF

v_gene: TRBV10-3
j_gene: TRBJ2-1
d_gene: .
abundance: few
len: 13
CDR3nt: TGTGCCATCGATGGTGGGCTAGCCTCCGAGCAGTTCTTC
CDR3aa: CAIDGGLASEQFF

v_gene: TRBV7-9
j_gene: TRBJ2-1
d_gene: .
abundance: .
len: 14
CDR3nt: TGTGCCAGCAGCTTAGTAGCTAGCTACAATGAGCAGTCCTTC
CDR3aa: CASSLVASYNEQSF

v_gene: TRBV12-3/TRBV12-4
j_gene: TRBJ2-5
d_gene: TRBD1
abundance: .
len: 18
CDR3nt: TGTGCCAGCAGTTTAGGTCGACCCGGGACAGGGACTATTGAGACCCAGTACTTC
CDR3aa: CASSLGRPGTGTIETQYF

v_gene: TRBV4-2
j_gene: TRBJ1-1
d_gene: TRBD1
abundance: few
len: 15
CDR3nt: TGTGCCAGCAGCCAAGGGACAGGGGGAAGGACTGAAGCTTTCTTT
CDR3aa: CASSQGTGGRTEAFF

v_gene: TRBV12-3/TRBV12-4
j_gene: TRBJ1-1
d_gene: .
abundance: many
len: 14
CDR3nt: TGTGCCAGCACCGACGGAGTCATGAACACTGAAGCTTTCTTT
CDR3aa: CASTDGVMNTEAFF

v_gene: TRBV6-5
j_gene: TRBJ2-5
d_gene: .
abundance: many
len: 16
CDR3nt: TGTGCCAGCAGTTACGGGACACCCAGGTACCAAGAGACCCAGTACTTC
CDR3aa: CASSYGTPRYQETQYF

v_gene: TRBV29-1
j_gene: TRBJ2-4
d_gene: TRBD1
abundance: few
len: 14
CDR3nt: TGCAGCGTAGGACAGGCGCTAGCCAAAAACATTCAGTACTTC
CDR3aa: CSVGQALAKNIQYF

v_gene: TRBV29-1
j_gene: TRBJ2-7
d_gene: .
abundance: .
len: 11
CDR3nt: TGCAGCGTTGACAACTCCTACGAGCAGTACTTC
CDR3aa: CSVDNSYEQYF

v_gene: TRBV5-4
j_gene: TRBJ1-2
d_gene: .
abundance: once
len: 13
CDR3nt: TGTGCCAGCAGGGTCGGAGGGCAATATGGCTACACCTTC
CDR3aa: CASRVGGQYGYTF

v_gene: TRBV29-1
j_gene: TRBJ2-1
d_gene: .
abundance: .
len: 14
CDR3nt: TGCAGCGCAGACAGCGAGAGCTCCTACAATGAGCAGTTCTTC
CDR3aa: CSADSESSYNEQFF

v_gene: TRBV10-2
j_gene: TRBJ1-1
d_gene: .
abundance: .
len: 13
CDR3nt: TGCGCCAGCAGTAGGTCAGAGAACACTGAAGCTTTCTTT
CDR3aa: CASSRSENTEAFF

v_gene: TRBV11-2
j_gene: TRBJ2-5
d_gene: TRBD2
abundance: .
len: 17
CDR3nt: TGTGCCAGCAGCTTAGTAGGTCCAGCGGGAGGGCCGAAGACCCAGTACTTC
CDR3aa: CASSLVGPAGGPKTQYF

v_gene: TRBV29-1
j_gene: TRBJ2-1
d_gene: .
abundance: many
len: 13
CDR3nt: TGCAGCGTTGAAAGGACAGTAGGAAATGAGCAGTTCTTC
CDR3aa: CSVERTVGNEQFF

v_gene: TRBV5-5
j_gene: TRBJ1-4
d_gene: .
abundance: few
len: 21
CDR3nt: TGTGCCAGCAGCTCCAGACTCCGGGACAAGGTAGATCGGGCAACTAATGAAAAACTGTTTTTT
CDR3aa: CASSSRLRDKVDRATNEKLFF

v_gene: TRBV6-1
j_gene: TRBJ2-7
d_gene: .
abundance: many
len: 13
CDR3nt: TGTGCCAGCAGCCGGCAGGTTGCCTACGAGCAGTACTTC
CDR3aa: CASSRQVAYEQYF

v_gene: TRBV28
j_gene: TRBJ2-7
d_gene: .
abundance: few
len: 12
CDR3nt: TGTGCCAGCACCCGTCTTGAGGGAGAGCAGTACTTC
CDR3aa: CASTRLEGEQYF

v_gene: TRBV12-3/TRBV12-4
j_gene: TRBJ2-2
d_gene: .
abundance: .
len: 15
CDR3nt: TGTGCCAGCAGTCCGATGGGTTTGGGAACCGGGGAGCTGTTTTTT
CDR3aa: CASSPMGLGTGELFF

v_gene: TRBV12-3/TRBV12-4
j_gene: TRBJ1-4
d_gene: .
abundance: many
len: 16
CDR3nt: TGTGCCAGCAGTTTGACGGGGGGCGCGGGTAATGAAAAACTGTTTTTT
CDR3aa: CASSLTGGAGNEKLFF

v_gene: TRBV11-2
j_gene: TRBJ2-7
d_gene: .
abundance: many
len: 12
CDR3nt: TGTGCCAGCAGCTCCCAGGGGGGCGAGCAGTACTTC
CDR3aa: CASSSQGGEQYF

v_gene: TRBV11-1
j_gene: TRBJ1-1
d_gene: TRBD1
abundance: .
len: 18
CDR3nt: TGTGCCAGCAGCCCGAATACCGGGACAGGTGTGGAGAACACTGAAGCTTTCTTT
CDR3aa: CASSPNTGTGVENTEAFF

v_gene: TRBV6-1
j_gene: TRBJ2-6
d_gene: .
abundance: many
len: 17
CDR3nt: TGTGCCAGCAGTGAACGTCAGGGAGGTTCTGGGGCCAACGTCCTGACTTTC
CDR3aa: CASSERQGGSGANVLTF

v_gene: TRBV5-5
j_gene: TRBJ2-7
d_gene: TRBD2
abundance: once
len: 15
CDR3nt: TGTGCCAGCACTCCACTAGCGGGAGGCCAGCTAGGGCAGTACTTC
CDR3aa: CASTPLAGGQLGQYF

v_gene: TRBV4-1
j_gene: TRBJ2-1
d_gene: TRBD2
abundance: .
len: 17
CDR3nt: TGCGCCAGCAGCCATAGCTTGAGCGGGAGAGGGAACAATGAGCAGTTCTTC
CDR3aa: CASSHSLSGRGNNEQFF

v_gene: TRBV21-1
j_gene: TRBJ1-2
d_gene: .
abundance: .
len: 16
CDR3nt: TGTGCCAGCAGCAAAGGATTATACAGGGACAACTATGGCTACACCTTC
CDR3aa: CASSKGLYRDNYGYTF

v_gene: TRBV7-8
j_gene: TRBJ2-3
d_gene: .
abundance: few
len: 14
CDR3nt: TGTGCCAGCAGCGCAATACCAAGCACAGATACGCAGTATTTT
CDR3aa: CASSAIPSTDTQYF

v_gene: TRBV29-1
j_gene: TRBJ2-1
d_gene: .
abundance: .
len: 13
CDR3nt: TGCAGCGTTGTTGGTAGCGGCTACAATGAGCAGTTCTTC
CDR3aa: CSVVGSGYNEQFF

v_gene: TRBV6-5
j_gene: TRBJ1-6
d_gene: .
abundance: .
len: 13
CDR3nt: TGTGCCAGCATGGCTTGGTACAATTCACCCCTCCACTTT
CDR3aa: CASMAWYNSPLHF

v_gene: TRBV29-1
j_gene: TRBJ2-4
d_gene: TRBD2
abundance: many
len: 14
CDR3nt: TGCAGCGTTGTATTAGCGGGAGGGATGAACATTCAGTACTTC
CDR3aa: CSVVLAGGMNIQYF

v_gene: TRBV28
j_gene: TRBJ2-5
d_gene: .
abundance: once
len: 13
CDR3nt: TGTGCCAACACCACGTCCGGGAGAGAGACCCAGTACTTC
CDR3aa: CANTTSGRETQYF

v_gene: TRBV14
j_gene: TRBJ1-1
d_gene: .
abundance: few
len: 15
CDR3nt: TGTGCCAGCAGCCTTTTCGGGACTTTGAACACTGAAGCTTTCTTT
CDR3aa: CASSLFGTLNTEAFF

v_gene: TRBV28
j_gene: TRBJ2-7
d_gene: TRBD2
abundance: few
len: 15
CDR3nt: TGTGCCAGCAGGAGGACTAGCGGGAGGATGTACGAGCAGTACTTC
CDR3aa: CASRRTSGRMYEQYF

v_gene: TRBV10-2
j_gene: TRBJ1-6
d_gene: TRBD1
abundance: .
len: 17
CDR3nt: TGCGCCAGCAGTGAGCCTCGGGCTGGACAGGGTAATTCACCCCTCCACTTT
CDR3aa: CASSEPRAGQGNSPLHF

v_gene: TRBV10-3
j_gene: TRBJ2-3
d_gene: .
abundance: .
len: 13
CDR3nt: TGTGCCATCGGCGGGCCGAGCACAGATACGCAGTATTTT
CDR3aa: CAIGGPSTDTQYF

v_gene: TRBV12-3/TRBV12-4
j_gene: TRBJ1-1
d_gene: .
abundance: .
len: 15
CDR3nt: TGTGCCAGCAGTCCCCTCCGGGGGTCCGTCGCTGAAGCTTTCTTT
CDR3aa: CASSPLRGSVAEAFF

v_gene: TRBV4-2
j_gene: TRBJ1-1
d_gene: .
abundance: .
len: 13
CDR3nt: TGTGCCAGCAGCCCGGGGGCGCGGACTGAAGCTTTCTTT
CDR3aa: CASSPGARTEAFF